One sample yielded the 28 T cell receptor beta chains listed below, sequenced in a study of control samples from healthy donors and cancer patients. Clones were read by immunoSEQ multiplex PCR, and TCRdb kept only the in-frame ones, dropping some. The table records some 250,000 clones, about four fifths of them present only once. Sequenced material: PBMCs. Receptor source: an older woman with lung cancer.

The rearrangement joins TRBV10-3 to TRBJ1-2; TRBD1 matches at 8 bases. Germline V gene sequence: CDR1 ENHRY, CDR2 SYGVKD. Trimming cost V 6 bases and J 4 bases; bases outside gene matches: 7. There are 14 residues in the CDR3. The CDR3 DNA reads as TGTGCCATCAGCCCGATGACAGGGGCCTATGGCTACACCTTC. Translated: CAISPMTGAYGYTF.

The V gene is TRBV3-1 (or the pseudogene TRBV3-2), the J gene TRBJ2-7; D remains unclear. Germline CDR1 reads LGHDT; CDR2 reads YNNKEL (reference sequence). This CDR3 is 12 amino acids long. V was cut by 3 bases and J by 5 bases, with 8 bases left in between. This CDR3 is CASSQGRNEQYF. CDR3 nucleotides: TGTGCCAGCAGCCAGGGCAGGAACGAGCAGTACTTC.

The CDR3 DNA is TGTGCCAGCAGCCAAGATCGGTTTGGCTACACCTTC. This translates into CASSQDRFGYTF. The V call is TRBV3-1 (or the pseudogene TRBV3-2), the J call TRBJ1-2; D is uncertain. This CDR3 spans 12 amino acids. The germline V and J ends were trimmed by 0 bases and 7 bases, with 6 bases remaining between them. Germline CDR1 is LGHDT and CDR2 is YNNKEL (reference sequence).

The chain is built from TRBV11-2 and TRBJ2-3, with D perhaps given as TRBD1 or TRBD2 (6 bases each). Germline assignment: CDR1 SGHAT and CDR2 FQNNGV. Trimming pared 5 bases from V and 2 bases from J, leaving 17 bases between. The CDR3 runs 16 residues. The CDR3 here is CASSAKGGTLTDTQYF. CDR3 bases: TGTGCCAGCAGCGCGAAAGGGGGGACACTCACAGATACGCAGTATTTT.

The rearrangement uses TRBV6-5 and TRBJ1-5, with D possibly TRBD1 on 5 matching bases. The germline V gene has CDR1 MNHEY and CDR2 SVGAGI. CDR3 length: 14 amino acids. Trimming removed 8 bases from V and 3 bases from J, with 14 bases in between. The CDR3, as DNA: TGTGCCAGCGGGTGGGGAGGGGTCAATCAGCCCCAGCATTTT. This codes for CASGWGGVNQPQHF.

This rearrangement joins TRBV30 to TRBJ1-1; TRBD1 matches 7 bases. Germline CDR1 and CDR2: GTSNPN and SVGIG (reference sequence). Trimming removed 3 bases from V and 4 bases from J; junction bases left unmatched: 8. CDR3 length equals 14 residues. CDR3 region: CAWRKNQGVTEAFF. The CDR3 DNA follows: TGTGCCTGGAGAAAAAACCAGGGGGTCACTGAAGCTTTCTTT.

In nucleotides, the CDR3 is TGTGCCAGCAGCTTGCAGTACTGGACTGAAGCTTTCTTT. This translates into CASSLQYWTEAFF. This sequence joins TRBV5-4 and TRBJ1-1; D gene ambiguous. The V end lost 1 base, the J end lost 5 bases, and 9 bases lay between the germline ends. The CDR3 consists of 13 residues. Per germline, CDR1 SGHNT and CDR2 YYREEE (reference sequence).

The rearrangement links TRBV5-6 to TRBJ1-2; the match to TRBD1 covers 9 bases. From germline, CDR1 is SGHDT and CDR2 YYEEEE. V lost 2 bases and J lost 4; bases outside the gene matches: 6. This CDR3 region has 15 residues. CDR3 loop: CASSLPGQGFYGYTF. Written as DNA, the CDR3 is TGTGCCAGCAGCTTACCGGGACAGGGATTCTATGGCTACACCTTC.

The CDR3 spells CASSTGTGSFNEQFF. The CDR3 bases are TGTGCCAGCAGTACCGGGACAGGTAGCTTCAATGAGCAGTTCTTC. V gene TRBV27 combines with J gene TRBJ2-1, with 8 bases lining up with TRBD1. The V segment lost 5 bases and the J segment 6 bases; nucleotides outside the gene matches: 9. The CDR3 is made up of 15 amino acids. Germline CDR1 MNHEY, CDR2 SMNVEV (reference sequence).

The chain links TRBV28 to TRBJ1-5, with D perhaps TRBD1 (5 bases). Germline CDR1 is MDHEN and CDR2 is SYDVKM. Trimming left V 6 bases short and J 2 bases short, with 14 bases between. The CDR3 is 15 amino acids. CDR3 amino acids: CASSRGGIGNQPQHF. DNA of the CDR3: TGTGCCAGCAGCCGGGGGGGGATCGGCAATCAGCCCCAGCATTTT.

The chain couples TRBV5-1 to TRBJ1-1; TRBD1 is a possible D gene (6 bases). V was pared by 4 bases and J by 3 bases, with 13 bases between. CDR3 length: 14 amino acids. From germline, CDR1 is SGHRS and CDR2 YFSETQ. The CDR3 spells CASSPLYRDTEAFF. CDR3 in DNA: TGCGCCAGCAGCCCCCTATACAGGGACACTGAAGCTTTCTTT.

The CDR3 here is CASSLLRGTDGQYF. In DNA form, the CDR3 reads TGTGCCAGCAGTCTCCTGAGGGGGACAGATGGGCAGTACTTC. The V call is TRBV3-1 (or the pseudogene TRBV3-2), the J call TRBJ2-7; TRBD1 agrees at 7 bases. Looked up from germline, CDR1 is LGHDT and CDR2 is YNNKEL (reference sequence). This CDR3 contains 14 residues. V was pared by 6 bases and J by 9 bases, with 14 bases of the junction left unmatched.

The V call is TRBV5-4, the J call TRBJ2-2; perhaps TRBD1 as D (6 bases). Germline V gene data show CDR1 as SGHNT and CDR2 as YYREEE (reference sequence). Deletions cut 4 bases from V and 6 bases from J, with 16 bases between. There are 15 residues in the CDR3. In DNA form, the CDR3 reads TGTGCCAGCAGCACCGGAAGGGGGAAGTCCGGGGAGCTGTTTTTT. Encoded protein: CASSTGRGKSGELFF.

The gene calls are TRBV19 and TRBJ1-4; 12 bases match TRBD1. From germline, CDR1 is LNHDA and CDR2 SQIVND (reference sequence). The length of the CDR3 is 16 residues. With V trimmed by 4 bases and J by 6 bases, 6 bases remained unmatched. The CDR3 loop is CASSTPGTGGDEKLFF. The CDR3 nucleotides are TGTGCCAGTAGTACCCCCGGGACAGGGGGCGATGAAAAACTGTTTTTT. The full variable domain, in which reference TRBV19 and TRBJ1-4 provide the parts outside the CDR3, is DGGITQSPKYLFRKEGQNVTLSCEQNLNHDAMYWYRQDPGQGLRLIYYSQIVNDFQKGDIAEGYSVSREKKESFPLTVTSAQKNPTAFYLCASSTPGTGGDEKLFFGSGTQLSVL.

The rearrangement uses TRBV15 and TRBJ2-1; no definite D call. The CDR3 sequence is 15 residues long. Trimming took 4 bases from V and 4 from J, leaving 14 bases between them. CDR1 and CDR2 from the germline V gene are LNHNV and YYDKDF (reference sequence). CDR3 sequence (DNA): TGTGCCACCAGCAACGCAGGATCGCAATACAATGAGCAGTTCTTC. Translated: CATSNAGSQYNEQFF.

This clone is a singleton in its sample. The rearrangement links TRBV19 to TRBJ2-3, with D possibly being TRBD2 (6 bases). This CDR3 spans 13 amino acids. CDR1 and CDR2 from the germline V gene are LNHDA and SQIVND (reference sequence). V gave up 11 bases and J gave up 4 bases, with 16 bases separating them. The DNA for the CDR3 is TGTGCCTCACAGGCGGGGCGTTCAGATACGCAGTATTTT. This codes for CASQAGRSDTQYF.

V and J are TRBV27 and TRBJ2-7; no clear D gene. CDR1 is MNHEY, CDR2 SMNVEV, per germline (reference sequence). This CDR3 has 14 amino acids. Trimming shortened V by 6 bases and J by 0 bases, and 12 bases separated the two germline ends. DNA of the CDR3: TGTGCCAGCAGCCTATCCGACGGCTCCTACGAGCAGTACTTC. Translating gives CASSLSDGSYEQYF.

The CDR3 is CSVAGQAEGTEAFF. The DNA of the CDR3 is TGCAGCGTGGCAGGACAGGCCGAGGGGACTGAAGCTTTCTTT. V and J are TRBV29-1 and TRBJ1-1, with 7 nucleotides matching TRBD1. Germline V gene data show CDR1 as SQVTM and CDR2 as ANQGSEA. CDR3 size: 14 residues. The junction had 12 bases not matched to a gene; V was cut back by 6 bases and J by 5 bases.

The genes are TRBV29-1 and TRBJ2-7; D gene unclear. This CDR3 contains 11 residues. Trimming stripped 8 bases from V and 3 bases from J, with 11 bases between. Germline CDR1 reads SQVTM; CDR2 reads ANQGSEA. The CDR3 here is CSSQSDYEQYF. The CDR3 DNA reads TGCAGCTCGCAATCGGACTACGAGCAGTACTTC.

This CDR3 reads CASSPLQALAKNIQYF. CDR3 in DNA: TGTGCCAGCTCACCACTACAGGCGCTAGCCAAAAACATTCAGTACTTC. The rearrangement links TRBV18 to TRBJ2-4; D might be TRBD1 (5 bases). V was pared by 1 base and J by 0 bases, with 10 bases between. Germline values: CDR1 KGHSH, CDR2 LQKENI. The CDR3 spans 16 residues.

The J gene is TRBJ2-2, the V gene TRBV3-1 (or the pseudogene TRBV3-2); 7 bases agree with TRBD2. The CDR3 runs 16 residues. The V and J ends lost 1 base and 0 bases, in that order; junction bases with no gene match: 2. Germline V gene data show CDR1 as LGHDT and CDR2 as YNNKEL (reference sequence). In DNA form, the CDR3 reads TGTGCCAGCAGCCAAGTGGGAGGGGCGAACACCGGGGAGCTGTTTTTT. Its protein product is CASSQVGGANTGELFF.

This chain connects TRBV5-1 to TRBJ2-1; no reliable D call. The CDR3 is 14 residues long. The V end lost 0 bases, the J end lost 4 bases, and 8 bases lay between the germline ends. CDR1 is SGHRS, CDR2 YFSETQ, per germline. The CDR3 sequence: CASSLVPGYNEQFF. The DNA of the CDR3 is TGCGCCAGCAGCTTGGTTCCTGGATACAATGAGCAGTTCTTC.

CDR3 nucleotides: TGTGCCAGCAGCTGGCAGGGAGGGTACCAAGAGACCCAGTACTTC. It encodes CASSWQGGYQETQYF. The chain links TRBV9 to TRBJ2-5, with 7 nucleotides matching TRBD2. V lost 4 bases, J lost 0 bases, and 6 bases stayed unmatched. The germline V gene has CDR1 SGDLS and CDR2 YYNGEE. The CDR3 has 15 amino acids.

The rearrangement uses TRBV5-1 and TRBJ1-6, with 8 bases lining up with TRBD1. Per the germline V gene, CDR1 is SGHRS and CDR2 is YFSETQ. This CDR3 is 20 amino acids long. V shed 4 bases and J 0 bases; nucleotides not matched to a gene: 15. The CDR3 is CASSPGTGAARSSYNSPLHF. The CDR3 DNA reads as TGCGCCAGCAGCCCGGGGACAGGAGCGGCCCGTAGCTCCTATAATTCACCCCTCCACTTT.

This clone has a single count. The gene calls are TRBV7-8 and TRBJ2-2; 11 positions match TRBD2. Germline CDR1 is SGHVS and CDR2 is FQNEAQ. The ends lost 5 bases at V and 7 bases at J; junction bases unmatched: 9. The CDR3 totals 16 residues. The CDR3 spells CASSVISGGAGGELFF. The CDR3 bases are TGTGCCAGCAGCGTCATTAGCGGGGGGGCGGGCGGGGAGCTGTTTTTT.

V gene TRBV7-8 combines with J gene TRBJ1-2; weak D call: TRBD1 (5 bases). Germline V lookup: CDR1 SGHVS, CDR2 FQNEAQ. Trimming took off 1 base at V and 5 bases at J, with 17 bases between the two ends. The CDR3 sequence is 16 residues long. The CDR3 sequence is CASSLGRGVGFYGYTF. The CDR3 DNA follows: TGTGCCAGCAGCTTAGGGCGAGGGGTGGGATTTTATGGCTACACCTTC. The whole variable domain, remainder taken from reference TRBV7-8 and TRBJ1-2, is GAGVSQSPRYKVAKRGQDVALRCDPISGHVSLFWYQQALGQGPEFLTYFQNEAQLDKSGLPSDRFFAERPEGSVSTLKIQRTQQEDSAVYLCASSLGRGVGFYGYTFGSGTRLTVV.

This clone has just a few counts. As DNA, the CDR3 is TGTGCCAGCAGTGACAGGATCGGGGAGCTGTTTTTT. Amino acid sequence: CASSDRIGELFF. The chain combines TRBV6-1 with TRBJ2-2; D is ambiguous. Trimming left V 3 bases short and J 7 bases short, with 6 bases between. This CDR3 is 12 amino acids long. Germline assignment: CDR1 MNHNS and CDR2 SASEGT.

The chain combines TRBV7-9 with TRBJ2-1; D possibly corresponds to TRBD2 (6 bases). Germline V gene lookup returns CDR1 SEHNR and CDR2 FQNEAQ (reference sequence). V shed 5 bases and J shed 4 bases, with 12 bases lying between them. This CDR3 spans 14 amino acids. CDR3 protein: CASSPGGAYNEQFF. In nucleotides, the CDR3 is TGTGCCAGCAGCCCCGGCGGGGCTTACAATGAGCAGTTCTTC.